This TCR beta chain was sequenced during a study of blood T cell repertoires in COVID-19. Study summary: Sample material is recorded as cDNA or gDNA derived from T cells, B-cell-depleted T cells, or PBMCs.

Everyone who took part was 18 to 89 years old, and they came from 20 to 25 US areas. Participants were placed into cohorts based on the clinical history they reported. Authors' data handling: Estimation of nucleated cell counts was performed using reference gene primer amplification. Profiling relied on immunoSEQ multiplex PCR, and the TCRdb table lists in-frame clones only, not all of them. That table supplies the V and J calls and clone size; D and trimming were determined from the DNA. Here the sample spans 200,000 to 250,000 clones, roughly four fifths being singletons. Per the germline V gene, CDR1 is LGHNT and CDR2 is FRNRAP. CDR3 length equals 14 residues. V was pared by 7 bases and J by 14 bases, with 26 bases between.

This sequence was found in a woman in her thirties or forties with acute COVID-19. This chain links TRBV12-5 with TRBJ1-2; D perhaps matches TRBD1 (6 bases). Sequencing input: PBMCs or T cells enriched from blood (not recorded which). CDR3 sequence (DNA): TGTGCTAGTGCCCCGACGACCAGGGGCAGAGGCCATACCTTC. Amino acid sequence: CASAPTTRGRGHTF.